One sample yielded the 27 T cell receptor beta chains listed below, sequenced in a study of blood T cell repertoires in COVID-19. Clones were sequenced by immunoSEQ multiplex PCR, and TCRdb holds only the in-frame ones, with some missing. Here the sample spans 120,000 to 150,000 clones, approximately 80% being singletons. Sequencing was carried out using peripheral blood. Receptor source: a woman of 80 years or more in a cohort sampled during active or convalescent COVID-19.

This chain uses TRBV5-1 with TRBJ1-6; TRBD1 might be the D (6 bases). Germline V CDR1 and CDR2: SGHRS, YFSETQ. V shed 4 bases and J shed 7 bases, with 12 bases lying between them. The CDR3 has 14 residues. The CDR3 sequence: CASSDPGQNSPLHF. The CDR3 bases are TGCGCCAGCAGCGACCCGGGACAAAATTCACCCCTCCACTTT.

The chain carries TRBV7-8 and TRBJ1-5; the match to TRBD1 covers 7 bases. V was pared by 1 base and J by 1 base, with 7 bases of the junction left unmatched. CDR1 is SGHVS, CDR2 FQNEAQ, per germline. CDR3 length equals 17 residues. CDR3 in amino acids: CASSLVQGVRSNQPQHF. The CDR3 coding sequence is TGTGCCAGCAGCTTAGTGCAGGGGGTTAGGAGCAATCAGCCCCAGCATTTT.

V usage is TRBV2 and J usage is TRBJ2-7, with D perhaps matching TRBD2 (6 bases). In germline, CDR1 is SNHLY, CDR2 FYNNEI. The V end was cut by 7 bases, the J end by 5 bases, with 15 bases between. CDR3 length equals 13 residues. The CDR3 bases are TGTGCCAGCACTTTTGGAGGGATAGACGAGCAGTACGTC. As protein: CASTFGGIDEQYV.

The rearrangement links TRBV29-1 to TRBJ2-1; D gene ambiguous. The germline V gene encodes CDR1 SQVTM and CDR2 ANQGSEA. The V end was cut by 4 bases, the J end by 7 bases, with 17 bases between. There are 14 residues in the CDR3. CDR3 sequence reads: CSVGGRNFGNEQFF. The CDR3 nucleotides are TGCAGCGTTGGTGGCAGGAATTTTGGGAATGAGCAGTTCTTC.

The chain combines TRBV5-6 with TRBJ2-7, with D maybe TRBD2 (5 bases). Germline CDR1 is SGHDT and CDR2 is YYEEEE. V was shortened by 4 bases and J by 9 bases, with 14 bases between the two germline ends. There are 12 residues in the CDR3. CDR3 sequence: CASSQFEGRQYV. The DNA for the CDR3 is TGTGCCAGCAGCCAGTTCGAGGGTCGGCAGTACGTC.

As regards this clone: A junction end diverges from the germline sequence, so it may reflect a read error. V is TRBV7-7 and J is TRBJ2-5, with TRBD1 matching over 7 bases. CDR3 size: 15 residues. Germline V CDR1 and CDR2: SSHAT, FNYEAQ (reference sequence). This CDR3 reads CASSLAPGGSETQYF. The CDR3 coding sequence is TGTGCTAGCAGCTTAGCCCCAGGGGGTTCTGAGACCCAGTACTTC.

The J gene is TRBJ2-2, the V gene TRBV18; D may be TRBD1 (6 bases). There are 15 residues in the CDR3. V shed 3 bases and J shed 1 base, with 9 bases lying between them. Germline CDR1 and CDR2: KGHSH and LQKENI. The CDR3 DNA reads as TGTGCCAGCTCACCCCTACAGGGGAACACCGGGGAGCTGTTTTTT. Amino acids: CASSPLQGNTGELFF. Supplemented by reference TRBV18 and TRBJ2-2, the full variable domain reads NAGVMQNPRHLVRRRGQEARLRCSPMKGHSHVYWYRQLPEEGLKFMVYLQKENIIDESGMPKERFSAEFPKEGPSILRIQQVVRGDSAAYFCASSPLQGNTGELFFGEGSRLTVL.

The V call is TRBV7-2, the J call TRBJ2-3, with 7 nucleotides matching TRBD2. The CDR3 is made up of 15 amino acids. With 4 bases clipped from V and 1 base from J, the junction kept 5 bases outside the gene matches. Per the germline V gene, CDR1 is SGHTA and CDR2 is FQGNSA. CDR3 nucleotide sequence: TGTGCCAGCAGCTGGGCGCTAGCGGGCACAGATACGCAGTATTTT. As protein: CASSWALAGTDTQYF.

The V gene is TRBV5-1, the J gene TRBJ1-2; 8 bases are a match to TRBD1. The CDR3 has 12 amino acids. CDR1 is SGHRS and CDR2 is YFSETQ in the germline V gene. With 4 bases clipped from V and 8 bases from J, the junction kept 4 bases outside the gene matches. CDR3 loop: CASSPTGEGYTF. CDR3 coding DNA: TGCGCCAGCAGCCCGACAGGGGAGGGCTACACCTTC.

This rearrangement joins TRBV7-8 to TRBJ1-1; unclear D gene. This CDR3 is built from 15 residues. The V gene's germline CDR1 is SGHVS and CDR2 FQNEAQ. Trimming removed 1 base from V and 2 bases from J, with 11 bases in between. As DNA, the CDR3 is TGTGCCAGCAGCTTAGTAGTTGGTTCAAACACTGAAGCTTTCTTT. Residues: CASSLVVGSNTEAFF.

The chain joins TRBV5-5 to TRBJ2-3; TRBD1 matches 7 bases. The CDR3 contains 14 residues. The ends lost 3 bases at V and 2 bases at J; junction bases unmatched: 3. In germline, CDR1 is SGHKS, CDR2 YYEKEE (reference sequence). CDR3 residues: CASSYRGTTDTQYF. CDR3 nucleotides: TGTGCCAGCAGCTACAGGGGTACCACAGATACGCAGTATTTT.

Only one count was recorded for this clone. CDR3 nucleotide sequence: TGTGCCAGCACCGACAGACAGGGGGCCTATGGCTACACCTTC. Translated: CASTDRQGAYGYTF. The rearrangement joins TRBV9 to TRBJ1-2; 10 bases are shared with TRBD1. CDR1 SGDLS and CDR2 YYNGEE come from the germline V gene. With V trimmed by 6 bases and J by 4 bases, 6 bases remained unmatched. The CDR3 is 14 amino acids. Full variable domain (remainder filled in from reference TRBV9 and TRBJ1-2): DSGVTQTPKHLITATGQRVTLRCSPRSGDLSVYWYQQSLDQGLQFLIQYYNGEERAKGNILERFSAQQFPDLHSELNLSSLELGDSALYFCASTDRQGAYGYTFGSGTRLTVV.

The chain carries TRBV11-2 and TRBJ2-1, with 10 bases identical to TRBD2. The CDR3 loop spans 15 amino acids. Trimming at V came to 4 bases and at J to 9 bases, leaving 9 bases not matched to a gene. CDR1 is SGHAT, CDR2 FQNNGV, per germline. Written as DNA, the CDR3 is TGTGCCAGCAGCTCTAGCGGGGGTTTTGTTGGTGAGCAGTTCTTC. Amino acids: CASSSSGGFVGEQFF.

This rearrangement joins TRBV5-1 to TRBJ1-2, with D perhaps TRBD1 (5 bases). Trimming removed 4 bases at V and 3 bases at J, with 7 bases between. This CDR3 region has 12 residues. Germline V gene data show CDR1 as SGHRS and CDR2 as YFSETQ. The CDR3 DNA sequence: TGCGCCAGCAGCCCGGGGGACTATGGCTACACCTTC. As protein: CASSPGDYGYTF.

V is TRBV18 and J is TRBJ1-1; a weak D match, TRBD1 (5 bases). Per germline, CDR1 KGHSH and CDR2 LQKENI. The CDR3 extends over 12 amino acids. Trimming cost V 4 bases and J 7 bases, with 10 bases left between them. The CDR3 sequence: CASSHYRSEAFF. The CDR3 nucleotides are TGTGCCAGCTCACACTACAGGAGTGAAGCTTTCTTT.

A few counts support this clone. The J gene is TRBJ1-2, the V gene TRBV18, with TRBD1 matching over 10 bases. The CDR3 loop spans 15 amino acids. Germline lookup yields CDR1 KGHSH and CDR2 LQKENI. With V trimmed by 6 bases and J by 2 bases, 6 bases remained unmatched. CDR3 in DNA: TGTGCCAGCTCCTTGGACAGGGGGACAAACTATGGCTACACCTTC. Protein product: CASSLDRGTNYGYTF.

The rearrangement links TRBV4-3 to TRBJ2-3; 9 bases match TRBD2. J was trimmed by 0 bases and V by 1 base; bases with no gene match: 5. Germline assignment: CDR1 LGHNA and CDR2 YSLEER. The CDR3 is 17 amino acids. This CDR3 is CASSQGGGDSSTDTQYF. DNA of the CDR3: TGCGCCAGCAGCCAAGGCGGGGGGGACTCTAGCACAGATACGCAGTATTTT.

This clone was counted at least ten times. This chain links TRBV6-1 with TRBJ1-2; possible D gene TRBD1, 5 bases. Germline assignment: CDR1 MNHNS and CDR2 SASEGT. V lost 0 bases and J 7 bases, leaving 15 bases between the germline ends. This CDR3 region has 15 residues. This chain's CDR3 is CASSEAGGGGGGYTF. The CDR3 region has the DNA TGTGCCAGCAGTGAAGCGGGGGGAGGAGGAGGTGGCTACACCTTC.

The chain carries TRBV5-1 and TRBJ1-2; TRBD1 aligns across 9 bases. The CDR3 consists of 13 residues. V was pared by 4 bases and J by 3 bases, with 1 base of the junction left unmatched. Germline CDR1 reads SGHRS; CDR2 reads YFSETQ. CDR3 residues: CASSRTGDYGYTF. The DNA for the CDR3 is TGCGCCAGCAGCAGGACAGGGGACTATGGCTACACCTTC.

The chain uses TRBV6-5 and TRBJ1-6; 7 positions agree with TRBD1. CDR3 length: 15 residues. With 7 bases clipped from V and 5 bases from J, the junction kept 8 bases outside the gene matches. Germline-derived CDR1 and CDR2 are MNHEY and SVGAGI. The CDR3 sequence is CASIPGQYNNSPLHF. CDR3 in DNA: TGTGCCAGCATCCCGGGACAGTATAATAATTCACCCCTCCACTTT.

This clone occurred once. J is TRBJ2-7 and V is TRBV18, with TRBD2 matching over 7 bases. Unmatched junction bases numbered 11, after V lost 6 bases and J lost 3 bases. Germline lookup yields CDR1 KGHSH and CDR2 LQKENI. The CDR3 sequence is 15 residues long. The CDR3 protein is CASSFGPGRDYEQYV. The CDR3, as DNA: TGTGCCAGCTCTTTCGGACCGGGGAGGGACTACGAGCAGTACGTC.

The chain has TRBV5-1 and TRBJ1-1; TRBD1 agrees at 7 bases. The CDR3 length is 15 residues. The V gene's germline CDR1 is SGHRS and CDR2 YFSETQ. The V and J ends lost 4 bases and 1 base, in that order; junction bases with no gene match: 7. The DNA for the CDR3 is TGCGCCAGCAGCGCAAACAGGGGTGGGAACACTGAAGCTTTCTTT. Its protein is CASSANRGGNTEAFF.

Written as DNA, the CDR3 is TGTGCCAGCAGTTTAGGACAGGGCTCGGCCCTCCACTTT. Its translation: CASSLGQGSALHF. The chain links TRBV27 to TRBJ1-6, with 8 positions matching TRBD1. Germline V gives CDR1 MNHEY, CDR2 SMNVEV (reference sequence). The ends lost 2 bases at V and 14 bases at J; junction bases unmatched: 5. This CDR3 comprises 13 residues.

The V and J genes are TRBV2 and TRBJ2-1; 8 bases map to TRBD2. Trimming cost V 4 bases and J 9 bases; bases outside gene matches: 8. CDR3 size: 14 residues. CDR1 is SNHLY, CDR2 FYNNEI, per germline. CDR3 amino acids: CASSGGGGYGEQFF. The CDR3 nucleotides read TGTGCCAGCAGTGGTGGCGGGGGGTACGGTGAGCAGTTCTTC. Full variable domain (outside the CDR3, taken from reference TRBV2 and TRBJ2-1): EPEVTQTPSHQVTQMGQEVILRCVPISNHLYFYWYRQILGQKVEFLVSFYNNEISEKSEIFDDQFSVERPDGSNFTLKIRSTKLEDSAMYFCASSGGGGYGEQFFGPGTRLTVL.

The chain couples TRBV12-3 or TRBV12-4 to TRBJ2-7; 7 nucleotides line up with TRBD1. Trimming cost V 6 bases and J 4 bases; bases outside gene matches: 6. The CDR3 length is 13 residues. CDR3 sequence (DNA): TGTGCCAGCAGCCAACCGGGACAGTACGAGCAGTACTTC. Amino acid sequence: CASSQPGQYEQYF.

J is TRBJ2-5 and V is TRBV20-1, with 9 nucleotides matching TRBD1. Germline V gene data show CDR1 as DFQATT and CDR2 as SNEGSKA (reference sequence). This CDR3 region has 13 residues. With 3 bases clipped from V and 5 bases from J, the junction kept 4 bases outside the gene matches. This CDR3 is CSASPGQGETQYF. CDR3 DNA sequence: TGCAGTGCTAGTCCGGGACAGGGTGAGACCCAGTACTTC.

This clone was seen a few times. CDR3 DNA sequence: TGTGCCAGCGCTTCCCCACCCCAGGGAAGGAAGGATGGCTACACCTTC. Amino acids: CASASPPQGRKDGYTF. This sequence joins TRBV7-9 and TRBJ1-2; D might be TRBD1 (5 bases). Germline V lookup: CDR1 SEHNR, CDR2 FQNEAQ (reference sequence). This CDR3 is built from 16 residues. Trimming removed 8 bases at V and 6 bases at J, with 25 bases between.